This TCR beta chain emerged from a study of blood T cell repertoires in COVID-19. Measured with immunoSEQ multiplex PCR; TCRdb has only the in-frame clones, and not every one. The table records about 330,000 clones, around 90% of them present only once. This clone was recorded once. V was trimmed by 4 bases and J by 1 base, leaving 10 bases between them. The length of the CDR3 is 14 residues. Germline-derived CDR1 and CDR2 are MGHRA and YSYEKL. The sample comprised PBMCs or T cells enriched from blood (not recorded which). J is TRBJ2-5 and V is TRBV4-1; unclear D gene. The sequence derives from a woman aged 25 to 39 who had recovered from COVID-19. CDR3 residues: CASSPLGGQETQYF. CDR3 coding DNA: TGCGCCAGCAGCCCTTTAGGCGGCCAAGAGACCCAGTACTTC.